This entry lists 24 T cell receptor beta chains sequenced from one sample in a study of cytomegalovirus exposure and HLA in healthy donors (dated by TCRdb to the late 2010s). The library was built by means of the immunoSEQ multiplex PCR assay. A mixture of 60 forward primers for TCR Vbeta segments and 13 reverse primers for TCR Jbeta segments was used in the multiplex PCR. TCRdb carries this immuneACCESS record with in-frame sequences only. Its versions omit some clonotypes, under half of them owing to an unresolved V gene in the studies checked, with the rest unexplained. The sample data list 85,000 to 130,000 clones, and around 83% of these were observed just once. The ten largest account for more than 0.95% of the sample. Sequences were obtained from PBMCs. Receptor source: a woman between 18 and 29 years old in good health and CMV-seronegative.

The chain has TRBV9 and TRBJ1-2; 9 bases are shared with TRBD1. Germline trimming cut 2 bases from V and 4 bases from J; bases unmatched to any gene: 6. This CDR3 is 15 amino acids long. From germline, CDR1 is SGDLS and CDR2 YYNGEE. CDR3 coding DNA: TGTGCCAGCAGCGTGGCCCTGGGACAGGGCTATGGCTACACCTTC. Translated: CASSVALGQGYGYTF.

V usage is TRBV29-1 and J usage is TRBJ2-3; 13 bases agree with TRBD2. The J segment lost 4 bases and the V segment lost 7 bases, leaving 8 bases of the junction unmatched. Germline V gene sequence: CDR1 SQVTM, CDR2 ANQGSEA. This CDR3 is 15 amino acids long. The DNA of the CDR3 is TGCAGCGCCGGGACTAGCGGGGCCGTAGCAGATACGCAGTATTTT. It translates to CSAGTSGAVADTQYF.

The gene calls are TRBV6-5 and TRBJ2-7; 13 nucleotides line up with TRBD2. V dropped 4 bases and J dropped 2; count of bases not matched to a gene: 5. The germline gives CDR1 MNHEY, CDR2 SVGAGI. There are 16 residues in the CDR3. CDR3 loop: CASSSGTSGEAYEQYF. The CDR3 coding sequence is TGTGCCAGCAGTTCCGGGACTAGCGGGGAAGCCTACGAGCAGTACTTC.

The gene calls are TRBV2 and TRBJ2-1; 12 bases are shared with TRBD2. This CDR3 has 16 amino acids. The junction had 8 bases not matched to a gene; V was cut back by 1 base and J by 10 bases. CDR1 and CDR2 (germline): SNHLY, FYNNEI. This CDR3 is CASSEGTSGRQNEQFF. DNA of the CDR3: TGTGCCAGCAGTGAAGGTACTAGCGGGAGGCAAAACGAGCAGTTCTTC. The full variable domain, with the rest looked up from reference TRBV2 and TRBJ2-1, is EPEVTQTPSHQVTQMGQEVILRCVPISNHLYFYWYRQILGQKVEFLVSFYNNEISEKSEIFDDQFSVERPDGSNFTLKIRSTKLEDSAMYFCASSEGTSGRQNEQFFGPGTRLTVL.

V is TRBV7-2 and J is TRBJ2-1; the D gene is possibly TRBD2 (5 bases). Germline CDR1 reads SGHTA; CDR2 reads FQGNSA. Trimming removed 6 bases from V and 9 bases from J, with 12 bases in between. This CDR3 comprises 12 residues. The CDR3: CASSVGGGEQFF. The CDR3 bases are TGTGCCAGCAGTGTAGGAGGTGGTGAGCAGTTCTTC.

A word on this clone: At one of its ends the junction is not consistent with the germline gene, which may arise from a read error. V is TRBV7-9 and J is TRBJ1-3; no reliable D call. The germline gives CDR1 SEHNR, CDR2 FQNEAQ (reference sequence). This CDR3 is 14 amino acids long. CDR3 bases: TGTTCCAGCGAGAGGGCTAGCTCTGGAAACACCATATATTTT. The encoded protein is CSSERASSGNTIYF.

The V call is TRBV9, the J call TRBJ2-3, with TRBD1 matching 8 bases. Germline CDR1 is SGDLS and CDR2 is YYNGEE. Trimming took 0 bases from V and 2 from J; bases not matched to a gene: 2. The CDR3 totals 15 residues. The CDR3 spells CASSVGGQDTDTQYF. The CDR3, as DNA: TGTGCCAGCAGCGTAGGGGGACAGGACACAGATACGCAGTATTTT. The whole variable domain, filled in from reference TRBV9 and TRBJ2-3, reads DSGVTQTPKHLITATGQRVTLRCSPRSGDLSVYWYQQSLDQGLQFLIQYYNGEERAKGNILERFSAQQFPDLHSELNLSSLELGDSALYFCASSVGGQDTDTQYFGPGTRLTVL.

The chain joins TRBV28 to TRBJ2-5, with D maybe TRBD1 (5 bases). Per the germline V gene, CDR1 is MDHEN and CDR2 is SYDVKM. The CDR3 is 13 residues long. Deletions cut 1 base from V and 11 bases from J, with 14 bases between. CDR3 sequence reads: CASSLFGAGEQYF. The CDR3 DNA sequence: TGTGCCAGCAGTTTATTTGGGGCAGGTGAGCAGTACTTC. The whole variable domain, filled in from reference TRBV28 and TRBJ2-5, reads DVKVTQSSRYLVKRTGEKVFLECVQDMDHENMFWYRQDPGLGLRLIYFSYDVKMKEKGDIPEGYSVSREKKERFSLILESASTNQTSMYLCASSLFGAGEQYFGPGTRLLVL.

This rearrangement joins TRBV5-8 to TRBJ2-1, with TRBD2 matching 12 bases. CDR1 SGHTS and CDR2 YDEGEE come from the germline V gene. The CDR3 is 15 residues long. The ends lost 4 bases at V and 9 bases at J; junction bases unmatched: 8. The CDR3 is CASSQRLAGDSEQFF. The CDR3 bases are TGTGCCAGCAGCCAGAGACTAGCGGGAGATAGTGAGCAGTTCTTC.

The chain has TRBV28 and TRBJ1-5; D perhaps matches TRBD1 (6 bases). V gave up 1 base and J gave up 7 bases, with 11 bases separating them. There are 14 residues in the CDR3. CDR1 and CDR2 (germline): MDHEN, SYDVKM. The CDR3 loop reads CASSLSGGGQPQHF. The CDR3 DNA is TGTGCCAGCAGTTTATCGGGGGGCGGGCAGCCCCAGCATTTT.

This clone has a handful of counts. In the same sample, other DNA sequences code for this CDR3. V gene TRBV18 combines with J gene TRBJ1-1; tentative D call: TRBD1 (6 bases). Germline CDR1 reads KGHSH; CDR2 reads LQKENI. The V gene lost 6 bases and the J gene lost 1 base, with 9 bases spanning the gap. CDR3 length equals 13 residues. The CDR3 nucleotides are TGTGCCAGCTCCCTGGGACAGAACACTGAAGCTTTCTTT. As protein: CASSLGQNTEAFF.

This clone came up a few times. The V call is TRBV5-1, the J call TRBJ1-3; D unresolved. V was cut by 1 base and J by 3 bases, with 11 bases left in between. Germline CDR1 reads SGHRS; CDR2 reads YFSETQ. CDR3 length: 15 amino acids. The CDR3 nucleotides read TGCGCCAGCAGCTTGAAAGGCCCGGGTGGAAACACCATATATTTT. As protein: CASSLKGPGGNTIYF.

This clone has only one observation. Relative to the germline gene, one junction end is altered; a read error may explain this. V and J are TRBV6-1 and TRBJ2-7; 13 bases align to TRBD2. CDR1 and CDR2 (germline): MNHNS, SASEGT. CDR3 size: 14 residues. CDR3 bases: TGTGCCAGCAGTGAAATGATGGGACTAGCGGGGACGGACTTC. Translated, it gives CASSEMMGLAGTDF.

About this clone: Mismatch with germline at one junction end may stem from a read error. The chain combines TRBV27 with TRBJ2-7; TRBD1 matches 7 bases. From germline, CDR1 is MNHEY and CDR2 SMNVEV (reference sequence). The length of the CDR3 is 14 residues. The CDR3 region has the DNA TGTGCCGGCAGAGTAACAGGGGTCCCCTACGAGCAGTACTTC. The encoded protein is CAGRVTGVPYEQYF.

This rearrangement joins TRBV6-6 to TRBJ2-1; 11 bases are a match to TRBD2. The germline CDR1 and CDR2 sequences are MNHNY and SVGAGI (reference sequence). Losses at the gene ends were 2 bases for V and 8 bases for J; bases not matched to a gene: 8. The CDR3 extends over 16 amino acids. The DNA for the CDR3 is TGTGCCAGCAGTTACCCAATAGCGGGGGGGAGCGATGAGCAGTTCTTC. It is translated as CASSYPIAGGSDEQFF.

The rearrangement uses TRBV6-1 and TRBJ1-1, with a weak D call TRBD1 (6 bases). V was cut by 4 bases and J by 5 bases, with 14 bases left in between. CDR3 length: 14 residues. The germline CDR1 and CDR2 sequences are MNHNS and SASEGT. The CDR3 DNA is TGTGCCAGCAGTGGGACCAGGGGTTGGACTGAAGCTTTCTTT. Translating gives CASSGTRGWTEAFF.

The gene calls are TRBV19 and TRBJ1-2; 7 bases are shared with TRBD1. Losses at the gene ends were 6 bases for V and 2 bases for J; bases not matched to a gene: 3. This CDR3 region has 13 residues. Germline loops: CDR1 LNHDA, CDR2 SQIVND (reference sequence). The CDR3 region has the DNA TGTGCCAGTAGGGGGACAGCGAACTATGGCTACACCTTC. Amino acids: CASRGTANYGYTF.

The V and J genes are TRBV28 and TRBJ2-7, with a weak D call TRBD1 (6 bases). Germline loops: CDR1 MDHEN, CDR2 SYDVKM. V lost 6 bases, J lost 6 bases, and 12 bases lay in between. This CDR3 region has 12 residues. CDR3 coding DNA: TGTGCCAGCAGCCCACCCAGGGGCGAGCAGTACTTC. It yields the protein CASSPPRGEQYF. Looking up the rest from reference TRBV28 and TRBJ2-7 gives the full variable domain: DVKVTQSSRYLVKRTGEKVFLECVQDMDHENMFWYRQDPGLGLRLIYFSYDVKMKEKGDIPEGYSVSREKKERFSLILESASTNQTSMYLCASSPPRGEQYFGPGTRLTVT.

This clone was detected once. The chain recombines TRBV19 with TRBJ1-2; 10 bases are a match to TRBD1. CDR3 size: 15 residues. Germline CDR1 reads LNHDA; CDR2 reads SQIVND (reference sequence). The J segment lost 4 bases and the V segment lost 6 bases, leaving 8 bases of the junction unmatched. The CDR3 spells CASRTPDRGPYGYTF. The CDR3 DNA follows: TGTGCCAGTAGAACGCCTGACAGGGGGCCCTATGGCTACACCTTC.

This rearrangement joins TRBV18 to TRBJ1-2, with TRBD1 as a possible D gene (5 bases). The length of the CDR3 is 17 residues. CDR1 is KGHSH and CDR2 is LQKENI in the germline V gene. Trimming pared 4 bases from V and 4 bases from J, leaving 22 bases between. The CDR3 here is CASSQWRIPQERYGYTF. The CDR3 nucleotides read TGTGCCAGCTCACAGTGGCGCATCCCACAGGAACGCTATGGCTACACCTTC.

The table lists this clone with a count of one. The chain combines TRBV19 with TRBJ1-4; D is perhaps TRBD1 (5 bases). The CDR3 extends over 16 amino acids. Germline V gene sequence: CDR1 LNHDA, CDR2 SQIVND (reference sequence). V gave up 9 bases and J gave up 4 bases, with 21 bases separating them. The CDR3 DNA sequence: TGTGCCAGCGCAAGGCGGTCCCCGGGGGATAATGAAAAACTGTTTTTT. Protein: CASARRSPGDNEKLFF. Full variable domain (rest looked up from reference TRBV19 and TRBJ1-4): DGGITQSPKYLFRKEGQNVTLSCEQNLNHDAMYWYRQDPGQGLRLIYYSQIVNDFQKGDIAEGYSVSREKKESFPLTVTSAQKNPTAFYLCASARRSPGDNEKLFFGSGTQLSVL.

This chain uses TRBV6-6 with TRBJ2-7; 9 nucleotides agree with TRBD1. After removal of 3 bases from V and 1 base from J, the junction contained 4 bases not matched to a gene. CDR3 length: 15 residues. Per the germline V gene, CDR1 is MNHNY and CDR2 is SVGAGI (reference sequence). The chain's CDR3 is CASSYRGQGSYEQYF. The CDR3 coding sequence is TGTGCCAGCAGTTATAGGGGACAGGGTTCCTACGAGCAGTACTTC.

The gene calls are TRBV19 and TRBJ2-3, with 13 bases identical to TRBD2. CDR1 and CDR2 (germline): LNHDA, SQIVND (reference sequence). This CDR3 has 16 residues. Germline trimming cut 5 bases from V and 2 bases from J; bases unmatched to any gene: 4. Here the CDR3 DNA reads TGTGCCAGTAGTTTCGGACTAGCGGGAGCCACAGATACGCAGTATTTT. Translating it yields CASSFGLAGATDTQYF.

This rearrangement joins TRBV6-5 to TRBJ2-7; 9 bases are a match to TRBD2. V lost 5 bases to trimming and J lost 2 bases; unmatched junction nucleotides: 4. Looked up from germline, CDR1 is MNHEY and CDR2 is SVGAGI. This CDR3 has 14 residues. CDR3 region: CASSKLAGAYEQYF. The CDR3 bases are TGTGCCAGCAGTAAACTAGCGGGCGCCTACGAGCAGTACTTC.